One sample yielded the 29 T cell receptor beta chains listed below, sequenced in a study of early T cells in non-severe SARS-CoV-2 infection. TCRdb redid the calling of the 5' RACE reads with MiXCR, one entry per CDR3 protein. Found here are roughly 56,000 distinct CDR3 sequences, roughly 8.2% of them singletons; the top ten hold around 4.2%. The source material was whole blood. These receptors all stem from an adult who was a healthcare worker with PCR-confirmed SARS-CoV-2 infection or an uninfected control (not recorded which).

The chain combines TRBV11-2 with TRBJ2-7, with 7 nucleotides matching TRBD1. V lost 3 bases, J lost 5 bases, and 4 bases stayed unmatched. CDR3 length: 13 amino acids. The germline gives CDR1 SGHAT, CDR2 FQNNGV. The CDR3 region is CASSLTGSHEQYF. The CDR3 coding sequence is TGTGCCAGCAGCTTGACAGGGTCCCACGAGCAGTACTTC. Full variable domain (rest looked up from reference TRBV11-2 and TRBJ2-7): EAGVAQSPRYKIIEKRQSVAFWCNPISGHATLYWYQQILGQGPKLLIQFQNNGVVDDSQLPKDRFSAERLKGVDSTLKIQPAKLEDSAVYLCASSLTGSHEQYFGPGTRLTVT.

The gene calls are TRBV9 and TRBJ2-3, with D uncertain. Germline V gene sequence: CDR1 SGDLS, CDR2 YYNGEE. The V end was cut by 0 bases, the J end by 2 bases, with 7 bases between. The CDR3 runs to 14 residues. CDR3 coding DNA: TGTGCCAGCAGCGTAGAAGGAGCCACAGATACGCAGTATTTT. It specifies CASSVEGATDTQYF.

This clonotype was seen repeatedly, ten times or more. The chain uses TRBV9 and TRBJ2-1; tentatively, D is TRBD1 (6 bases). Trimming shortened V by 0 bases and J by 10 bases, and 20 bases separated the two germline ends. Germline lookup yields CDR1 SGDLS and CDR2 YYNGEE. The CDR3 contains 16 residues. The CDR3 bases are TGTGCCAGCAGCGTAGCCGGGACACATCCTCCTCGGGAGCAGTTCTTC. Protein sequence: CASSVAGTHPPREQFF.

The chain is built from TRBV28 and TRBJ1-5, with a weak D call TRBD1 (6 bases). CDR3 length: 14 residues. Trimming took off 8 bases at V and 0 bases at J, with 11 bases between the two ends. Germline loops: CDR1 MDHEN, CDR2 SYDVKM. The CDR3 loop reads CASLPTGSNQPQHF. As DNA, the CDR3 is TGTGCCAGCCTCCCGACAGGTAGCAATCAGCCCCAGCATTTT. The whole variable domain, remainder taken from reference TRBV28 and TRBJ1-5, is DVKVTQSSRYLVKRTGEKVFLECVQDMDHENMFWYRQDPGLGLRLIYFSYDVKMKEKGDIPEGYSVSREKKERFSLILESASTNQTSMYLCASLPTGSNQPQHFGDGTRLSIL.

The gene calls are TRBV18 and TRBJ2-7; TRBD1 matches 10 bases. Looked up from germline, CDR1 is KGHSH and CDR2 is LQKENI. The junction had 6 bases not matched to a gene; V was cut back by 4 bases and J by 6 bases. CDR3 length: 14 residues. CDR3: CASSLGQGVSEQYF. CDR3 DNA: TGTGCCAGCTCACTCGGACAGGGGGTGAGCGAGCAGTACTTC.

This clonotype is labeled medium-sized. The V call is TRBV6-4, the J call TRBJ1-6; D gene uncertain. CDR3 length: 13 amino acids. V shed 0 bases and J shed 10 bases, with 7 bases lying between them. Per germline, CDR1 MRHNA and CDR2 SNTAGT. The CDR3 bases are TGTGCCAGCAGTGACTCCGCGACATCACCCCTCCACTTT. It specifies CASSDSATSPLHF.

V usage is TRBV6-5 and J usage is TRBJ2-1, with TRBD2 identical over 8 bases. The CDR3 length is 16 residues. Unmatched junction bases numbered 9, after V lost 5 bases and J lost 3 bases. Looked up from germline, CDR1 is MNHEY and CDR2 is SVGAGI. The CDR3 DNA is TGTGCCAGCAGTGCATTAACTAGCGGAGGCTACAATGAGCAGTTCTTC. This sequence encodes CASSALTSGGYNEQFF.

The V and J genes are TRBV12-3 or TRBV12-4 and TRBJ2-3; possibly TRBD2 for D (5 bases). The CDR3 totals 13 residues. V was trimmed by 6 bases and J by 2 bases, leaving 9 bases between them. This CDR3 is CASSPADTDTQYF. The CDR3 bases are TGTGCCAGCAGCCCAGCGGACACAGATACGCAGTATTTT.

This clonotype came up a few times. The chain recombines TRBV6-2 or TRBV6-3 with TRBJ2-1; 8 bases are a match to TRBD2. Trimming took 4 bases from V and 6 from J; bases not matched to a gene: 8. Germline CDR1 MNHEY, CDR2 SVGEGT. The CDR3 contains 15 residues. The DNA of the CDR3 is TGTGCCAGCAGTTTAGCGGGGAGTCTTAGCAATGAGCAGTTCTTC. It encodes CASSLAGSLSNEQFF.

This clonotype has a handful of counts. The V gene is TRBV4-2, the J gene TRBJ2-3, with a possible D match to TRBD2 (5 bases). The germline V and J ends were trimmed by 4 bases and 7 bases, with 6 bases remaining between them. Germline lookup yields CDR1 LGHNA and CDR2 YNFKEQ. The CDR3 contains 11 residues. The CDR3 reads CASSPGNTQYF. Here the CDR3 DNA reads TGTGCCAGCAGCCCGGGAAATACGCAGTATTTT.

This clonotype was seen at least ten times. The genes are TRBV19 and TRBJ2-3, with no clear D. The CDR3 sequence is 11 residues long. The germline V gene has CDR1 LNHDA and CDR2 SQIVND (reference sequence). V dropped 3 bases and J dropped 6 bases, with 4 bases sitting between them. The DNA for the CDR3 is TGTGCCAGTAGTATTGGGGATACGCAGTATTTT. This translates into CASSIGDTQYF. Full variable domain (rest looked up from reference TRBV19 and TRBJ2-3): DGGITQSPKYLFRKEGQNVTLSCEQNLNHDAMYWYRQDPGQGLRLIYYSQIVNDFQKGDIAEGYSVSREKKESFPLTVTSAQKNPTAFYLCASSIGDTQYFGPGTRLTVL.

This clonotype was detected ten times or more. The chain carries TRBV7-9 and TRBJ2-7, with a possible D match to TRBD2 (5 bases). Germline CDR1 reads SEHNR; CDR2 reads FQNEAQ (reference sequence). This CDR3 comprises 15 residues. The V and J ends lost 3 bases and 6 bases respectively, with 18 bases between them. In DNA, the CDR3 is TGTGCCAGCAGCTTCTCGGGGTCCCCACTCATCGAGCAGTACTTC. Translated: CASSFSGSPLIEQYF.

This clonotype has ten or more counts. The rearrangement uses TRBV11-2 and TRBJ2-5; unclear D gene. This CDR3 has 14 amino acids. Trimming pared 0 bases from V and 4 bases from J, leaving 9 bases between. Germline loops: CDR1 SGHAT, CDR2 FQNNGV. This CDR3 is CASSLEGPAETQYF. CDR3 DNA: TGTGCCAGCAGCTTAGAAGGGCCAGCAGAGACCCAGTACTTC.

The rearrangement joins TRBV5-1 to TRBJ2-1, with D maybe TRBD1 (5 bases). The CDR3 length is 15 residues. With 3 bases removed from V and 2 bases from J, the gap between germline ends came to 12 bases. Germline V gives CDR1 SGHRS, CDR2 YFSETQ. The CDR3 is CASSSADSPYNEQFF. CDR3 in DNA: TGCGCCAGCAGCTCGGCCGACAGTCCCTACAATGAGCAGTTCTTC. Drawing the rest from reference TRBV5-1 and TRBJ2-1, the complete variable domain is KAGVTQTPRYLIKTRGQQVTLSCSPISGHRSVSWYQQTPGQGLQFLFEYFSETQRNKGNFPGRFSGRQFSNSRSEMNVSTLELGDSALYLCASSSADSPYNEQFFGPGTRLTVL.

The chain has TRBV7-2 and TRBJ2-4; D gene uncertain. The germline gives CDR1 SGHTA, CDR2 FQGNSA. The CDR3 totals 12 residues. The V end lost 3 bases, the J end lost 7 bases, and 7 bases lay between the germline ends. CDR3 DNA: TGTGCCAGCAGCTTGCAGAGGAACATTCAGTACTTC. Its translation: CASSLQRNIQYF.

This clonotype was detected ten times or more. This chain links TRBV19 with TRBJ1-1; D call uncertain. Between the trimmed V and J ends, which lost 7 bases and 0 bases, there was a span of 6 bases. This CDR3 is built from 12 residues. Per germline, CDR1 LNHDA and CDR2 SQIVND (reference sequence). The CDR3 sequence: CASTNMNTEAFF. CDR3 nucleotides: TGTGCCAGTACCAACATGAACACTGAAGCTTTCTTT.

The chain has TRBV6-1 and TRBJ2-2; D could derive from TRBD1 or TRBD2 (5 bases each). The CDR3 has 13 amino acids. Per the germline V gene, CDR1 is MNHNS and CDR2 is SASEGT. V was clipped by 6 bases and J by 6 bases, with 11 bases between them. CDR3 sequence reads: CASSRQRPGELFF. DNA of the CDR3: TGTGCCAGCAGCCGACAGCGGCCCGGGGAGCTGTTTTTT.

CDR3 in amino acids: CASSIDRTSGSIYEQYF. CDR3 DNA sequence: TGTGCCAGTAGTATAGACAGGACTAGCGGGAGTATCTACGAGCAGTACTTC. The V call is TRBV19, the J call TRBJ2-7; 13 positions match TRBD2. The J segment lost 3 bases and the V segment lost 0 bases, leaving 5 bases of the junction unmatched. The V gene's germline CDR1 is LNHDA and CDR2 SQIVND (reference sequence). The CDR3 is 17 residues long.

The count of this clonotype is one. CDR3 DNA sequence: TGCGCCAGCAGCTTGGTGGGGCAGGGACTCAATGAGCAGTTCTTC. Its translation: CASSLVGQGLNEQFF. This chain uses TRBV5-1 with TRBJ2-1, with a possible D match to TRBD2 (6 bases). This CDR3 is 15 amino acids long. The germline V gene has CDR1 SGHRS and CDR2 YFSETQ. Between the trimmed V and J ends, which lost 0 bases and 6 bases, there was a span of 13 bases.

This clonotype was picked up a small number of times. The CDR3 sequence: CASTPGVGYGYTF. As DNA, the CDR3 is TGCGCCAGCACCCCAGGGGTGGGGTATGGCTACACCTTC. The chain is built from TRBV10-2 and TRBJ1-2, with D possibly TRBD1 on 6 matching bases. This CDR3 contains 13 residues. Trimming removed 7 bases at V and 5 bases at J, with 14 bases between. Germline V lookup: CDR1 WSHSY, CDR2 SAAADI.

This clonotype was counted between two and nine times. The chain recombines TRBV9 with TRBJ2-7; either TRBD1 or TRBD2 may fit D (5 bases each). V was shortened by 4 bases and J by 4 bases, with 18 bases between the two germline ends. Germline CDR1 is SGDLS and CDR2 is YYNGEE. This CDR3 has 15 residues. CDR3 residues: CASSPTGTPAYEQYF. The CDR3 DNA reads as TGTGCCAGCAGCCCGACTGGGACGCCGGCATACGAGCAGTACTTC.

By frequency in the sample, this clonotype is medium-sized (0.01 to 0.1%). The genes are TRBV29-1 and TRBJ2-1; 13 nucleotides align to TRBD2. The CDR3 runs to 16 residues. The trim removed 1 base at V and 0 bases at J, leaving 0 bases unmatched. Germline CDR1 is SQVTM and CDR2 is ANQGSEA. CDR3 region: CSVEGTSGSSYNEQFF. DNA of the CDR3: TGCAGCGTTGAAGGGACTAGCGGGAGCTCCTACAATGAGCAGTTCTTC.

This clonotype was observed many times. The rearrangement uses TRBV7-8 and TRBJ2-3, with D possibly TRBD2 on 6 matching bases. V shed 5 bases and J shed 3 bases, with 33 bases lying between them. Per the germline V gene, CDR1 is SGHVS and CDR2 is FQNEAQ. The CDR3 totals 21 residues. The CDR3: CASSQEYRLWNGRGRTDTQYF. CDR3 coding DNA: TGTGCCAGCAGCCAAGAATACAGACTATGGAATGGTCGAGGGAGGACAGATACGCAGTATTTT. Complete variable domain (other parts from reference TRBV7-8 and TRBJ2-3): GAGVSQSPRYKVAKRGQDVALRCDPISGHVSLFWYQQALGQGPEFLTYFQNEAQLDKSGLPSDRFFAERPEGSVSTLKIQRTQQEDSAVYLCASSQEYRLWNGRGRTDTQYFGPGTRLTVL.

This clonotype came up many times. The J gene is TRBJ2-2, the V gene TRBV6-5, with 9 nucleotides matching TRBD2. Germline V gene lookup returns CDR1 MNHEY and CDR2 SVGAGI. The CDR3 loop spans 15 amino acids. V was clipped by 6 bases and J by 0 bases; unmatched bases: 2. The CDR3: CASRLAGANTGELFF. CDR3 coding DNA: TGTGCCAGCAGATTAGCGGGGGCGAACACCGGGGAGCTGTTTTTT.

The genes are TRBV29-1 and TRBJ2-3; 9 bases fit TRBD2. Looked up from germline, CDR1 is SQVTM and CDR2 is ANQGSEA. This CDR3 spans 15 amino acids. V trimming: 6 bases; J trimming: 3 bases; junction bases outside the gene matches: 10. The CDR3, as DNA: TGCAGCGTCGGTCGGGCGGGAGGGGTGACAGATACGCAGTATTTT. Protein: CSVGRAGGVTDTQYF.

This rearrangement joins TRBV12-3 or TRBV12-4 to TRBJ1-2; D is undetermined. Deletions cut 2 bases from V and 6 bases from J, with 16 bases between. CDR3 length equals 15 residues. As DNA, the CDR3 is TGTGCCAGCAGTTTATATCCATCCCGCTCACATGGCTACACCTTC. Amino acid sequence: CASSLYPSRSHGYTF.

This clonotype was counted at least ten times. The chain is built from TRBV7-2 and TRBJ2-1, with 11 positions matching TRBD2. V shed 5 bases and J 3 bases; nucleotides not matched to a gene: 9. CDR1 and CDR2 (germline): SGHTA, FQGNSA. The CDR3 extends over 17 amino acids. CDR3 sequence reads: CASSPNRLAGFYNEQFF. CDR3 bases: TGTGCCAGCAGCCCCAACCGACTAGCGGGGTTCTACAATGAGCAGTTCTTC.

At least ten counts were recorded for this clonotype. The V and J genes are TRBV7-2 and TRBJ1-5; 8 nucleotides line up with TRBD1. CDR1 and CDR2 (germline): SGHTA, FQGNSA. The junction had 7 bases not matched to a gene; V was cut back by 5 bases and J by 4 bases. The CDR3 covers 15 residues. The CDR3 loop reads CASSPQTGVNQPQHF. In DNA, the CDR3 is TGTGCCAGCAGCCCACAGACAGGGGTTAATCAGCCCCAGCATTTT.

This clonotype was seen repeatedly, ten times or more. V and J are TRBV11-2 and TRBJ2-1; TRBD2 might be the D (5 bases). Germline CDR1 is SGHAT and CDR2 is FQNNGV. Trimming left V 2 bases short and J 7 bases short, with 18 bases between. CDR3 size: 16 residues. In DNA, the CDR3 is TGTGCCAGCAGCTTACCGAGCAGCGGAATGGGGAATGAGCAGTTCTTC. It translates to CASSLPSSGMGNEQFF.